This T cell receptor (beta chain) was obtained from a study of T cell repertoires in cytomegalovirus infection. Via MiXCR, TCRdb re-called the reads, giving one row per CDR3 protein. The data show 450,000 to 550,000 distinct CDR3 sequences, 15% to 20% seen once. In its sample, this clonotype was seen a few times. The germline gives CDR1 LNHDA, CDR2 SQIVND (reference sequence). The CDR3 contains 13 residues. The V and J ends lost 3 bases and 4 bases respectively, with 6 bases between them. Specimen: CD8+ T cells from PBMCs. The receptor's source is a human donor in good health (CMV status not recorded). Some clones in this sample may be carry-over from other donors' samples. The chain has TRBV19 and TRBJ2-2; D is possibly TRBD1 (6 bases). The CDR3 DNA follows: TGTGCCAGTAGTATCAGGGGCACCGGGGAGCTGTTTTTT. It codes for CASSIRGTGELFF.